A single sample gave rise to the 32 T cell receptor beta chains below, sequenced in a study of T cell responses to AZD1222 COVID-19 vaccine. This table comes from immunoSEQ multiplex PCR, and its TCRdb copy is limited to in-frame clones, with some not included. The sample records about 120,000 clones, more than 75% being singletons. Sequences were derived from peripheral blood, sampled on day 0 of AZD1222 vaccination. Receptor source: an adult in good health.

The V call is TRBV7-6, the J call TRBJ1-3; TRBD1 agrees at 7 bases. J lost 0 bases, V lost 1 base, and 6 bases had no gene match. Germline lookup yields CDR1 SGHVS and CDR2 FNYEAQ. There are 17 residues in the CDR3. The DNA of the CDR3 is TGTGCCAGCAGCTTAGTCTCTGGGACAGCCTCTGGAAACACCATATATTTT. It yields the protein CASSLVSGTASGNTIYF.

The chain employs TRBV4-2 and TRBJ1-1, with 8 bases aligning to TRBD1. CDR1 is LGHNA, CDR2 YNFKEQ, per germline. J gave up 3 bases and V 4 bases, and 7 bases lay outside the gene matches. The CDR3 spans 15 residues. The CDR3 coding sequence is TGTGCCAGCAGCCGAATACAGGGGGGCTACACTGAAGCTTTCTTT. Translation gives CASSRIQGGYTEAFF.

The J gene is TRBJ1-3, the V gene TRBV18, with TRBD1 matching over 7 bases. Trimming at V came to 0 bases and at J to 1 base, leaving 6 bases not matched to a gene. Germline V gives CDR1 KGHSH, CDR2 LQKENI. The CDR3 has 17 residues. The CDR3, as DNA: TGTGCCAGCTCACCACCCGACAGGGTTTATTCTGGAAACACCATATATTTT. Its translation is CASSPPDRVYSGNTIYF.

The J gene is TRBJ1-2, the V gene TRBV6-5; D gene uncertain. Germline loops: CDR1 MNHEY, CDR2 SVGAGI. The CDR3 sequence is 14 residues long. Trimming pared 5 bases from V and 5 bases from J, leaving 15 bases between. The CDR3 spells CASSRAAETYGYTF. The CDR3 DNA is TGTGCCAGCAGTCGAGCCGCGGAAACGTATGGCTACACCTTC.

CDR3: CASSGTFGQGTSYEQYF. Written as DNA, the CDR3 is TGTGCCAGCAGCGGGACCTTCGGACAGGGAACCTCCTACGAGCAGTACTTC. The rearrangement links TRBV2 to TRBJ2-7; the match to TRBD1 covers 8 bases. The V and J ends lost 6 bases and 0 bases, in that order; junction bases with no gene match: 13. This CDR3 is built from 17 residues. Germline-derived CDR1 and CDR2 are SNHLY and FYNNEI.

CDR3 in DNA: TGTGCCATCGCGCCGACAGTGAACACTGAAGCTTTCTTT. It encodes CAIAPTVNTEAFF. This chain uses TRBV10-3 with TRBJ1-1; the D gene is possibly TRBD1 (5 bases). V lost 8 bases, J lost 0 bases, and 10 bases lay in between. The CDR3 consists of 13 residues. Germline V gene lookup returns CDR1 ENHRY and CDR2 SYGVKD.

The genes are TRBV19 and TRBJ2-1, with 9 bases identical to TRBD2. V dropped 6 bases and J dropped 5; count of bases not matched to a gene: 11. The CDR3 spans 16 residues. CDR1 and CDR2 from the germline V gene are LNHDA and SQIVND (reference sequence). CDR3 protein: CASSPRGGGVDNEQFF. The CDR3 DNA follows: TGTGCCAGTAGCCCACGGGGCGGGGGGGTGGACAATGAGCAGTTCTTC.

The rearrangement uses TRBV11-2 and TRBJ1-2, with D unresolved. Germline V CDR1 and CDR2: SGHAT, FQNNGV. The CDR3 has 13 residues. Trimming took off 1 base at V and 3 bases at J, with 6 bases between the two ends. As DNA, the CDR3 is TGTGCCAGCAGCTTAGGCAGCTACTATGGCTACACCTTC. Its translation is CASSLGSYYGYTF.

Turning to this clone: At one end, the junction sequence differs from germline, possibly due to a read error. This chain links TRBV2 with TRBJ1-1, with 7 bases matching TRBD1. The CDR3 extends over 13 amino acids. Looked up from germline, CDR1 is SNHLY and CDR2 is FYNNEI. The CDR3, as DNA: TGTGCCAGCAGGGAAGGGGACAGAACTGAAGCTTTCTTT. Translating gives CASREGDRTEAFF. The complete variable domain, with remaining parts taken from reference TRBV2 and TRBJ1-1, reads EPEVTQTPSHQVTQMGQEVILRCVPISNHLYFYWYRQILGQKVEFLVSFYNNEISEKSEIFDDQFSVERPDGSNFTLKIRSTKLEDSAMYFCASREGDRTEAFFGQGTRLTVV.

The J gene is TRBJ2-5, the V gene TRBV5-1, with D perhaps matching TRBD1 or TRBD2 (7 bases each). Per germline, CDR1 SGHRS and CDR2 YFSETQ. Trimming cost V 1 base and J 4 bases, with 17 bases left between them. There are 16 residues in the CDR3. CDR3 loop: CASSLSGGGPRETQYF. As DNA, the CDR3 is TGCGCCAGCAGCTTGTCAGGGGGGGGGCCGAGAGAGACCCAGTACTTC.

The chain uses TRBV7-8 and TRBJ1-6; D is unclear. The CDR3 length is 13 residues. Trimming pared 7 bases from V and 6 bases from J, leaving 10 bases between. The V gene's germline CDR1 is SGHVS and CDR2 FQNEAQ. CDR3 in DNA: TGTGCCAGCACCACCGGGCCTAATTCACCCCTCCACTTT. Translation: CASTTGPNSPLHF. The full variable domain, rest sourced from reference TRBV7-8 and TRBJ1-6, is GAGVSQSPRYKVAKRGQDVALRCDPISGHVSLFWYQQALGQGPEFLTYFQNEAQLDKSGLPSDRFFAERPEGSVSTLKIQRTQQEDSAVYLCASTTGPNSPLHFGNGTRLTVT.

V usage is TRBV15 and J usage is TRBJ1-5, with D unresolved. The CDR3 contains 14 residues. Trimming pared 5 bases from V and 9 bases from J, leaving 17 bases between. The germline CDR1 and CDR2 sequences are LNHNV and YYDKDF (reference sequence). CDR3: CATSHRELLLPQHF. The CDR3 bases are TGTGCCACCAGCCACCGGGAGTTATTGTTGCCCCAGCATTTT.

The chain has TRBV6-5 and TRBJ1-4; D gene ambiguous. The V end was cut by 6 bases, the J end by 5 bases, with 16 bases between. The length of the CDR3 is 15 residues. Germline values: CDR1 MNHEY, CDR2 SVGAGI. The CDR3 loop reads CASRRIHRENEKLFF. DNA of the CDR3: TGTGCCAGCAGGAGAATCCATCGCGAAAATGAAAAACTGTTTTTT.

This clone was seen a single time. The chain has TRBV29-1 and TRBJ2-5; no clear D gene. The CDR3 consists of 13 residues. V was clipped by 0 bases and J by 5 bases, with 10 bases between them. CDR1 SQVTM and CDR2 ANQGSEA come from the germline V gene. The CDR3 is CSVEDDSFETQYF. The CDR3 nucleotides are TGCAGCGTTGAAGACGATAGTTTTGAGACCCAGTACTTC.

The J gene is TRBJ1-3, the V gene TRBV5-5, with D tentatively TRBD1 (5 bases). The germline CDR1 and CDR2 sequences are SGHKS and YYEKEE (reference sequence). The CDR3 covers 15 residues. V was pared by 3 bases and J by 0 bases, with 10 bases between. In DNA, the CDR3 is TGTGCCAGCAGCTGGGACTTTAGCTCTGGAAACACCATATATTTT. It yields the protein CASSWDFSSGNTIYF.

This sequence joins TRBV14 and TRBJ1-4; D unclear. Germline values: CDR1 SGHDN, CDR2 FVKESK. The V and J ends lost 1 base and 4 bases respectively, with 10 bases between them. This CDR3 spans 15 amino acids. The CDR3 sequence: CASSQVGLGNEKLFF. The CDR3 DNA reads as TGTGCCAGCAGCCAAGTCGGGCTCGGTAATGAAAAACTGTTTTTT.

The V and J genes are TRBV7-2 and TRBJ1-6, with 9 bases that match TRBD1. CDR3 size: 16 residues. Unmatched junction bases numbered 3, after V lost 5 bases and J lost 1 base. Germline assignment: CDR1 SGHTA and CDR2 FQGNSA. The CDR3 nucleotides read TGTGCCAGCAGCCAACAGGGGGCGTCCTATAATTCACCCCTCCACTTT. Translating gives CASSQQGASYNSPLHF.

The chain carries TRBV3-1 (or the pseudogene TRBV3-2) and TRBJ2-7; D call uncertain. Per germline, CDR1 LGHDT and CDR2 YNNKEL (reference sequence). V was trimmed by 1 base and J by 3 bases, leaving 10 bases between them. This CDR3 spans 14 amino acids. The chain's CDR3 is CASSQGGSIYEQYF. DNA of the CDR3: TGTGCCAGCAGCCAAGGAGGTTCTATCTACGAGCAGTACTTC.

This chain uses TRBV10-2 with TRBJ1-2; unclear D gene. The CDR3 covers 12 residues. In germline, CDR1 is WSHSY, CDR2 SAAADI. V gave up 6 bases and J gave up 5 bases, with 10 bases separating them. CDR3 residues: CASSPTEYGYTF. The CDR3 coding sequence is TGCGCCAGCAGCCCGACGGAGTATGGCTACACCTTC.

The rearrangement uses TRBV12-3 or TRBV12-4 and TRBJ2-1; no definite D call. V was pared by 7 bases and J by 6 bases, with 13 bases between. The CDR3 length is 13 residues. As DNA, the CDR3 is TGTGCCAGCAAGCGTAATCGAATCAATGAGCAGTTCTTC. Amino acid sequence: CASKRNRINEQFF.

The chain employs TRBV28 and TRBJ2-7; perhaps TRBD1 as D (6 bases). The germline gives CDR1 MDHEN, CDR2 SYDVKM. CDR3 size: 14 residues. Between the trimmed V and J ends, which lost 4 bases and 0 bases, there was a span of 10 bases. CDR3 amino acids: CASSSRDTSYEQYF. The CDR3 DNA follows: TGTGCCAGCAGTTCTCGGGACACCTCCTACGAGCAGTACTTC.

The V call is TRBV5-1, the J call TRBJ2-1; D is uncertain. The V gene lost 3 bases and the J gene lost 7 bases, with 11 bases spanning the gap. Looked up from germline, CDR1 is SGHRS and CDR2 is YFSETQ. The length of the CDR3 is 13 residues. DNA of the CDR3: TGCGCCAGCAGCTGGGATACAGAAAATGAGCAGTTCTTC. This sequence encodes CASSWDTENEQFF.

This chain links TRBV12-3 or TRBV12-4 with TRBJ1-2; D not resolved. V was pared by 6 bases and J by 8 bases, with 13 bases between. The CDR3 runs to 12 residues. Here the CDR3 reads CASSPDAGGYTF. The CDR3 DNA is TGTGCCAGCAGCCCCGACGCGGGAGGCTACACCTTC.

The chain recombines TRBV29-1 with TRBJ1-1; D gene ambiguous. From germline, CDR1 is SQVTM and CDR2 ANQGSEA. The CDR3 has 13 residues. V lost 3 bases to trimming and J lost 0 bases, with 8 bases between them. The CDR3 coding sequence is TGCAGCGTTGATGGCGGGGTGAACACTGAAGCTTTCTTT. Protein product: CSVDGGVNTEAFF.

The J gene is TRBJ1-5, the V gene TRBV19; 9 bases match TRBD1. V was pared by 7 bases and J by 5 bases, with 6 bases of the junction left unmatched. The CDR3 covers 14 residues. CDR1 LNHDA and CDR2 SQIVND come from the germline V gene (reference sequence). Here the CDR3 DNA reads TGTGCCAGTACCGCACAGGGGGCCCATCAGCCCCAGCATTTT. This translates into CASTAQGAHQPQHF.

V usage is TRBV7-9 and J usage is TRBJ2-7, with no clear D. V lost 2 bases, J lost 5 bases, and 7 bases lay in between. The CDR3 has 12 amino acids. The V gene's germline CDR1 is SEHNR and CDR2 FQNEAQ (reference sequence). As DNA, the CDR3 is TGTGCCAGCAGCTTAAAATCCCACGAGCAGTACTTC. As protein: CASSLKSHEQYF.

The V call is TRBV4-3, the J call TRBJ1-5; no clear D. CDR1 is LGHNA, CDR2 YSLEER, per germline. Trimming shortened V by 0 bases and J by 6 bases, and 6 bases separated the two germline ends. This CDR3 has 13 residues. The CDR3 DNA follows: TGCGCCAGCAGCCAAGATTGGGGTCAGCCCCAGCATTTT. This sequence encodes CASSQDWGQPQHF.

The chain has TRBV9 and TRBJ2-3; 9 nucleotides line up with TRBD2. The CDR3 runs 16 residues. Per the germline V gene, CDR1 is SGDLS and CDR2 is YYNGEE. V shed 5 bases, J shed 2 bases, and the junction held 9 bases outside the gene matches. The CDR3 loop reads CASSLAGSHYTDTQYF. The CDR3 nucleotides read TGTGCCAGCAGTCTAGCGGGGAGCCACTACACAGATACGCAGTATTTT.

This chain joins TRBV9 and TRBJ2-2; D might be TRBD1 or TRBD2, each matching 5 bases. V lost 3 bases, J lost 5 bases, and 17 bases lay in between. From germline, CDR1 is SGDLS and CDR2 YYNGEE. This CDR3 contains 16 residues. The CDR3 region is CASSAAPGRRTGELFF. The CDR3 nucleotides read TGTGCCAGCAGCGCCGCACCGGGACGTCGTACCGGGGAGCTGTTTTTT.

This clone was seen a single time. This chain uses TRBV30 with TRBJ2-1; 12 positions agree with TRBD2. Germline CDR1 and CDR2: GTSNPN and SVGIG (reference sequence). The junction had 5 bases not matched to a gene; V was cut back by 0 bases and J by 8 bases. CDR3 length: 15 amino acids. The CDR3: CAWSVSSGGAYEQFF. DNA of the CDR3: TGTGCCTGGAGTGTCTCTAGCGGGGGGGCCTATGAGCAGTTCTTC. Variable domain in full (rest from reference TRBV30 and TRBJ2-1): SQTIHQWPATLVQPVGSPLSLECTVEGTSNPNLYWYRQAAGRGLQLLFYSVGIGQISSEVPQNLSASRPQDRQFILSSKKLLLSDSGFYLCAWSVSSGGAYEQFFGPGTRLTVL.

The chain carries TRBV6-5 and TRBJ2-7; D is unclear. The CDR3 has 13 residues. Germline values: CDR1 MNHEY, CDR2 SVGAGI. Trimming pared 5 bases from V and 6 bases from J, leaving 14 bases between. As DNA, the CDR3 is TGTGCCAGCAGTCCCCGGGCGGTCGCCGAGCAGTACTTC. Translated: CASSPRAVAEQYF.

The chain uses TRBV29-1 and TRBJ1-5, with TRBD1 identical over 7 bases. V shed 7 bases, J shed 7 bases, and the junction held 1 base outside the gene matches. The length of the CDR3 is 10 residues. The germline V gene encodes CDR1 SQVTM and CDR2 ANQGSEA. CDR3 in DNA: TGCAGCGCACAGGGGCAGCCCCAGCATTTT. It codes for CSAQGQPQHF.